This TCR beta chain originates from a study of cytomegalovirus exposure and HLA in healthy donors. The PCR made use of 60 Vbeta and 13 Jbeta primers. Data came from immunoSEQ multiplex PCR; TCRdb stores just in-frame clones and leaves some out. The repertoire holds roughly 190,000 clones, with around 68% as singletons. The germline CDR1 and CDR2 sequences are KGHSH and LQKENI. This CDR3 is built from 14 residues. The chain links TRBV18 to TRBJ2-5; the D gene is possibly TRBD1 (5 bases). The DNA matches TRBJ2-7 better at its end, which makes the J call doubtful. Sequenced input: PBMCs. The TCR was taken from a man aged 40-49 years in good health and CMV-seronegative. The CDR3 reads CASSPTGVPYEQYF. For the CDR3, the DNA is TGTGCCAGCTCACCAACAGGAGTACCCTACGAGCAGTACTTC.